A selection of T cell receptor beta chains follows, all from one sample in a study of technical replicates of blood from several donors. Only in-frame clones appear in the TCRdb table, and some are missing; sequencing was by immunoSEQ multiplex PCR. The sample contains about 85,000 clones, around 94% of which appear only once. The sequenced material came from T cells isolated from PBMCs. These receptors came from a human donor in good health. Both conserved end residues are trimmed from each CDR3. The order of the fields is D gene, J gene, V gene, CDR3 protein. The D gene is left open where the match is weak.

TRBD1 TRBJ2-2 TRBV9 ASSVQGASTGELF
NA TRBJ2-3 TRBV4-3 ASSQLTGTETDTQY
TRBD2 TRBJ2-7 TRBV5-8 ASSYLAGGPYEQY
NA TRBJ2-1 TRBV5-4 ASRRLTNLEQF
TRBD1 TRBJ2-1 TRBV28 ASSHDRELNEQF
NA TRBJ1-3 TRBV6-6 ASSYSDLTGNTIY
TRBD1 TRBJ1-4 TRBV13 ASRGDDRGDEKLF
NA TRBJ1-2 TRBV5-1 ASSLDSIYGYT
TRBD2 TRBJ2-7 TRBV7-9 ASSLGLAGVEQY
TRBD2 TRBJ2-1 TRBV10-3 AISESGGSGRYNEQF
TRBD1 TRBJ1-3 TRBV18 ASSPDRAGNTIY
TRBD1 TRBJ1-5 TRBV19 ASSRTGEEPQH
TRBD2 TRBJ2-1 TRBV7-3 ASFEGVAGGSGEQF
NA TRBJ2-1 TRBV21-1 ASSPGQVVYEQF
TRBD1 TRBJ1-2 TRBV9 ASSVGSQWTGGHGYT
NA TRBJ1-1 TRBV6-5 ASSYSANTEAF
TRBD2 TRBJ2-1 TRBV6-5 ASSWTSGNQYNEQF
NA TRBJ2-2 TRBV4-2 ASSQDENLVVSRELF
NA TRBJ2-3 TRBV28 ASSPGTITDTQY
TRBD1 TRBJ2-5 TRBV27 ASSVLPGQGLFGETQY
TRBD1 TRBJ1-2 TRBV28 ASRAGGPIYGYT
TRBD2 TRBJ2-2 TRBV30 AWRAGEVTGELF